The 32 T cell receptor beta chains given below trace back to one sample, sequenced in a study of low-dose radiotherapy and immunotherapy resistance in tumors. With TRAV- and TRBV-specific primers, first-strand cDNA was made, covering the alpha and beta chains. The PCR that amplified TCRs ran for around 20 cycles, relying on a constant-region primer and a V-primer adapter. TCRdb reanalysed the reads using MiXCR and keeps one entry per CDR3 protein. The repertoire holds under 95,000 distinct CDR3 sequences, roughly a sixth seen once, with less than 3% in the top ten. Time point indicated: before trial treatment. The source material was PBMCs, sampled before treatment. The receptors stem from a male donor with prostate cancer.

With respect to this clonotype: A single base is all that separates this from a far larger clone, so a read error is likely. The CDR3 DNA reads TGCGCCAACAGCCAAGATCGGGAGCGGGGGGTACTAAACACCGGGGAGCTGTTTTTT. Protein sequence: CANSQDRERGVLNTGELFF. The chain employs TRBV4-3 and TRBJ2-2, with 9 nucleotides matching TRBD2. Germline V gene data show CDR1 as LGHNA and CDR2 as YSLEER. The CDR3 is 19 residues long.

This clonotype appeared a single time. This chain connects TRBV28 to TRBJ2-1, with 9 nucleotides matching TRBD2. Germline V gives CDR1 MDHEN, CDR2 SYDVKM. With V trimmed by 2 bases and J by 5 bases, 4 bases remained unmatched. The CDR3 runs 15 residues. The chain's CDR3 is CASSLPSGGHNEQFF. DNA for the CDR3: TGTGCCAGCAGTTTACCGAGCGGGGGGCACAATGAGCAGTTCTTC.

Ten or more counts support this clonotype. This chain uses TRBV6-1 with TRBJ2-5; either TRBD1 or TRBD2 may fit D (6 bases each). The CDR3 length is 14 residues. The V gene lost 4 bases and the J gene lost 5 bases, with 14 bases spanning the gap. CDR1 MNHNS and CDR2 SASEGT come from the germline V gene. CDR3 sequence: CASSGGQGRETQYF. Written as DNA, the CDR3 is TGTGCCAGCAGTGGAGGTCAGGGGAGGGAGACCCAGTACTTC.

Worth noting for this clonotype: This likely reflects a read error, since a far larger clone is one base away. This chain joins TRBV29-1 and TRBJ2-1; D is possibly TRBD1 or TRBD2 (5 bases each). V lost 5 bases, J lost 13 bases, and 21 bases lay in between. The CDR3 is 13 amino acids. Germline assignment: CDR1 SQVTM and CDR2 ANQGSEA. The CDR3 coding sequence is TGCAGCGTTCAGCGGTTTGGGGGAGAGACCCAGTTCTTC. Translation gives CSVQRFGGETQFF.

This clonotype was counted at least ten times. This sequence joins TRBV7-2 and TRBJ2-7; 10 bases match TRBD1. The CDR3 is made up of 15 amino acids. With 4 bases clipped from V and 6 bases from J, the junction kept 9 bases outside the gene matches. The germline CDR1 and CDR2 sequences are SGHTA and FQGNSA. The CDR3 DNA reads TGTGCCAGCAGCTCGACCGGGACAGGGGTATCCGAGCAGTACTTC. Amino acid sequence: CASSSTGTGVSEQYF.

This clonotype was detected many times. The CDR3 spells CASSSGTRGGELFF. The DNA of the CDR3 is TGTGCCAGCAGTTCCGGGACTAGAGGCGGGGAGCTGTTTTTT. This chain connects TRBV2 to TRBJ2-2; TRBD2 matches 8 bases. Germline V gene sequence: CDR1 SNHLY, CDR2 FYNNEI. V trimming: 5 bases; J trimming: 7 bases; junction bases outside the gene matches: 6. The CDR3 length is 14 residues. Full variable domain (missing parts from reference TRBV2 and TRBJ2-2): EPEVTQTPSHQVTQMGQEVILRCVPISNHLYFYWYRQILGQKVEFLVSFYNNEISEKSEIFDDQFSVERPDGSNFTLKIRSTKLEDSAMYFCASSSGTRGGELFFGEGSRLTVL.

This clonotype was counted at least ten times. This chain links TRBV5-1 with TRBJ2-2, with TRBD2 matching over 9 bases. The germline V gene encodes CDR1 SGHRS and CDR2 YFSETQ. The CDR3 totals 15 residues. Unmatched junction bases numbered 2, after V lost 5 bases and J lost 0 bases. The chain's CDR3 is CASRGLATNTGELFF. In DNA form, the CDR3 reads TGCGCCAGCAGAGGACTAGCGACGAACACCGGGGAGCTGTTTTTT.

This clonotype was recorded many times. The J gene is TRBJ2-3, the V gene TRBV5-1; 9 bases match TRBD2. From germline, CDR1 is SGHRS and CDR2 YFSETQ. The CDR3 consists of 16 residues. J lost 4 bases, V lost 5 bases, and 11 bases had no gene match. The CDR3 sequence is CASRSQRGGAPDTQYF. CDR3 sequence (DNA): TGCGCCAGCAGAAGCCAGCGCGGGGGGGCCCCAGATACGCAGTATTTT.

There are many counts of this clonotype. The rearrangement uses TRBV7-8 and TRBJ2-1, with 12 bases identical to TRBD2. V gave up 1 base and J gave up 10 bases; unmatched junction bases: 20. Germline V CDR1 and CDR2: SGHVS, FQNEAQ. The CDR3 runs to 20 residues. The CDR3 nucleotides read TGTGCCAGCAGCTTAGTCTTGGTCTTAGGGGCTAGCGGGGGGGCCCTGGAGCAGTTCTTC. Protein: CASSLVLVLGASGGALEQFF.

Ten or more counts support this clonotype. CDR3 protein: CAWSVQEGTEAFF. CDR3 bases: TGTGCCTGGAGTGTACAGGAGGGCACTGAAGCTTTCTTT. The genes are TRBV30 and TRBJ1-1, with D maybe TRBD1 (5 bases). The germline CDR1 and CDR2 sequences are GTSNPN and SVGIG (reference sequence). The length of the CDR3 is 13 residues. V lost 0 bases and J lost 4, with 9 bases in between.

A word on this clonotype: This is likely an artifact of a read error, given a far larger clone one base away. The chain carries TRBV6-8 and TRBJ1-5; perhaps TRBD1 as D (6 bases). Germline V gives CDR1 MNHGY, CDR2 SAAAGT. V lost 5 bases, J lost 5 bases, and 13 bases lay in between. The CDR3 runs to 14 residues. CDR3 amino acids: CASSVVRGDQPQHF. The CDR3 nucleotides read TGTGCCAGCAGTGTTGTCAGGGGCGATCAGCCCCAGCATTTT.

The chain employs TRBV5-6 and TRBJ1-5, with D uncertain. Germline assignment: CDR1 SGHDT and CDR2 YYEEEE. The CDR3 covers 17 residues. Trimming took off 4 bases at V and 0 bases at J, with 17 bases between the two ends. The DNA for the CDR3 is TGTGCCAGCAGCCGAAAAGAGGTGGGCTATAGCAATCAGCCCCAGCATTTT. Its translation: CASSRKEVGYSNQPQHF.

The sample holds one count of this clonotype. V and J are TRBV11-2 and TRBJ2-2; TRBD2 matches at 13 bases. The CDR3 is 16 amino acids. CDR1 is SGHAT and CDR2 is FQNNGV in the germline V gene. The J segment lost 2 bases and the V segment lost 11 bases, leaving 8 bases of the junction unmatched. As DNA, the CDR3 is TGTGCCTGGCCGACTAGCGGGGGGTTTAACACCGGGGAGCTGTTTTTT. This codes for CAWPTSGGFNTGELFF.

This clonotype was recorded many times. The CDR3: CASSQEFTGIYEQYF. The CDR3 DNA reads TGTGCCAGCAGCCAAGAATTCACGGGAATCTACGAGCAGTACTTC. The chain joins TRBV3-1 to TRBJ2-7; a weak D match, TRBD2 (5 bases). Deletions cut 0 bases from V and 3 bases from J, with 12 bases between. Germline assignment: CDR1 LGHDT and CDR2 YNNKEL (reference sequence). The CDR3 totals 15 residues.

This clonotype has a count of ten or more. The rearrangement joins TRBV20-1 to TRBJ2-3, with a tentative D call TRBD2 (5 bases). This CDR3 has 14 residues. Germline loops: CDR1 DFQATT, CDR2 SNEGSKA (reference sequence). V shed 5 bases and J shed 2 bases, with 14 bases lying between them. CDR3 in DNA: TGCAGTGCTCTTAAGCGACTATCCACAGATACGCAGTATTTT. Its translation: CSALKRLSTDTQYF.

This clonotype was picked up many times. CDR3: CASSVRPGGNQPQHF. The CDR3 nucleotides read TGTGCCAGCAGTGTTAGGCCGGGCGGCAATCAGCCCCAGCATTTT. V gene TRBV2 combines with J gene TRBJ1-5; D call uncertain. This CDR3 spans 15 amino acids. Germline CDR1 reads SNHLY; CDR2 reads FYNNEI. V lost 4 bases to trimming and J lost 2 bases, with 12 bases between them.

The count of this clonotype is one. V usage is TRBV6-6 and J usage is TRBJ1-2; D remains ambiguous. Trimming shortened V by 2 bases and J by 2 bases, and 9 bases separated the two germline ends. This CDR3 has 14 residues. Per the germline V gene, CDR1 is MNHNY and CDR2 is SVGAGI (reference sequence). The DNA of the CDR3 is TGTGCCAGCAGTTACGATACTGGGAACTATGGCTACACCTTC. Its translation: CASSYDTGNYGYTF.

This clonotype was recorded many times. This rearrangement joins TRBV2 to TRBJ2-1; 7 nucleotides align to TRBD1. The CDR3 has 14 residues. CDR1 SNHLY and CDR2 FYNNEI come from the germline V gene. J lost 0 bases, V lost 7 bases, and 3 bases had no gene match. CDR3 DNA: TGTGCCAGCACCCACAGGGGCTCCTACAATGAGCAGTTCTTC. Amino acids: CASTHRGSYNEQFF.

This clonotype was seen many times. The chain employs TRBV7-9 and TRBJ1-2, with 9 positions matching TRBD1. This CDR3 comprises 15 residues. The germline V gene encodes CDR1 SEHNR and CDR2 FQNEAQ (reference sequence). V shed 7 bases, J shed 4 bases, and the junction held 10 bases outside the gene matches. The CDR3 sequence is CASTTGQGVIYGYTF. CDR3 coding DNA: TGTGCCAGCACCACGGGACAGGGAGTGATCTATGGCTACACCTTC. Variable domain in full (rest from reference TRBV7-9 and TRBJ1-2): DTGVSQNPRHKITKRGQNVTFRCDPISEHNRLYWYRQTLGQGPEFLTYFQNEAQLEKSRLLSDRFSAERPKGSFSTLEIQRTEQGDSAMYLCASTTGQGVIYGYTFGSGTRLTVV.

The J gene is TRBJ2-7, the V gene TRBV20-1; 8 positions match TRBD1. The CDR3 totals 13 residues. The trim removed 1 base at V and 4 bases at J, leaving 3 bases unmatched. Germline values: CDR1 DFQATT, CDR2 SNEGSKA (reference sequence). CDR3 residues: CSARGTGGYEQYF. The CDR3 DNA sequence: TGCAGTGCTAGAGGAACAGGGGGTTACGAGCAGTACTTC.

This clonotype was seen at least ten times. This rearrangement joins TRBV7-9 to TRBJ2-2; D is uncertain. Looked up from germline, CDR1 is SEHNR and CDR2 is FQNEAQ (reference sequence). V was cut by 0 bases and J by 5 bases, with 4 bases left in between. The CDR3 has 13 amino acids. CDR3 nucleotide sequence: TGTGCCAGCAGCTTAGCGCGGACCGGGGAGCTGTTTTTT. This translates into CASSLARTGELFF.

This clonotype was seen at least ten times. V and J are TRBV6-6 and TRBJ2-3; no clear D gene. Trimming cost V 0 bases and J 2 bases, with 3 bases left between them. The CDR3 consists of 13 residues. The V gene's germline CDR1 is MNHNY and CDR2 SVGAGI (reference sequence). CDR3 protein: CASSYSNTDTQYF. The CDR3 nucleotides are TGTGCCAGCAGTTACTCCAACACAGATACGCAGTATTTT.

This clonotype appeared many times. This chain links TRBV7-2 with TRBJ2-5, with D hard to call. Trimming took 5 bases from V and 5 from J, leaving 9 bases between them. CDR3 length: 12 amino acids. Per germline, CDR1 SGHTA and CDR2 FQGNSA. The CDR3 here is CASSDRRETQYF. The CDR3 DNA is TGTGCCAGCAGCGACCGGCGGGAGACCCAGTACTTC.

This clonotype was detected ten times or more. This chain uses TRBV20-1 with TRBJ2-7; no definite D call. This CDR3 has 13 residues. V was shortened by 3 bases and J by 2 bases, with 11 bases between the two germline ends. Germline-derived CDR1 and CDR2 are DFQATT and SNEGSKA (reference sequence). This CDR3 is CSARKGQPYEQYF. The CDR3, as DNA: TGCAGTGCTAGGAAGGGTCAACCCTACGAGCAGTACTTC.

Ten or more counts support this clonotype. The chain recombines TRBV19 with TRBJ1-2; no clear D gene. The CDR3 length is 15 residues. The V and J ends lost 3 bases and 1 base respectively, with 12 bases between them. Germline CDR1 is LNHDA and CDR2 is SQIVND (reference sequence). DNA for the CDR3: TGTGCCAGTAGTATCCTCGACGGATTTAACTATGGCTACACCTTC. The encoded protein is CASSILDGFNYGYTF.

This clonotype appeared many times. The CDR3 DNA sequence: TGCAGTGCTAGGTCGGGACTAGCGGGGGAACAGTTCTTC. This gives the protein CSARSGLAGEQFF. The rearrangement links TRBV20-1 to TRBJ2-1; 14 nucleotides align to TRBD2. Trimming took 3 bases from V and 13 from J; bases not matched to a gene: 5. Per the germline V gene, CDR1 is DFQATT and CDR2 is SNEGSKA (reference sequence). The CDR3 runs 13 residues.

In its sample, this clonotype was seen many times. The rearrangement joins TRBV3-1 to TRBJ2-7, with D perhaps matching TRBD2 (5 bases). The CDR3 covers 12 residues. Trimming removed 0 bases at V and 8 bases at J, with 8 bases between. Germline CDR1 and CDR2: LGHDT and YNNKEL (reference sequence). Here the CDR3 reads CASSQEGRQQYF. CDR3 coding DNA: TGTGCCAGCAGCCAAGAGGGGAGACAGCAGTACTTC.

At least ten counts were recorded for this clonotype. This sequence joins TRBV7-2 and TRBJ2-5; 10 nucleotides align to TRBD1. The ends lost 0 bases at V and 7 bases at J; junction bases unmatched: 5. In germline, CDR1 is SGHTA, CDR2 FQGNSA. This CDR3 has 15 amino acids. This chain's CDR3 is CASSLASGTGVTQYF. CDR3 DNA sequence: TGTGCCAGCAGCTTAGCCTCCGGGACAGGGGTGACCCAGTACTTC.

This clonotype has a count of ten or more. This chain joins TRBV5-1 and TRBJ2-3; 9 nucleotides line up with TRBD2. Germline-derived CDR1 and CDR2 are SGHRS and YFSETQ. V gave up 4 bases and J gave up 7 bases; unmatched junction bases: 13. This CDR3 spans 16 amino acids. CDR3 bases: TGCGCCAGCAGCCCCGTGTGGAGCGGGGGGCTGAATACGCAGTATTTT. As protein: CASSPVWSGGLNTQYF.

The CDR3 spells CATGVQGYSPLHF. CDR3 DNA sequence: TGTGCCACCGGGGTCCAGGGTTATTCACCCCTCCACTTT. This sequence joins TRBV28 and TRBJ1-6; tentative D call: TRBD1 (5 bases). CDR1 is MDHEN, CDR2 SYDVKM, per germline. Trimming took 10 bases from V and 8 from J, leaving 15 bases between them. The CDR3 sequence is 13 residues long.

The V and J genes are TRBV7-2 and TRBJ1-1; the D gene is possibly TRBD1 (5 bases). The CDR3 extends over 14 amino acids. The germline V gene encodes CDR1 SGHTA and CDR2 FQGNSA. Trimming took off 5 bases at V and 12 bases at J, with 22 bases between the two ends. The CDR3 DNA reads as TGTGCCAGCAGCCCCCATAGGGACTCCCCGGGGCCTTTCTTT. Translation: CASSPHRDSPGPFF.

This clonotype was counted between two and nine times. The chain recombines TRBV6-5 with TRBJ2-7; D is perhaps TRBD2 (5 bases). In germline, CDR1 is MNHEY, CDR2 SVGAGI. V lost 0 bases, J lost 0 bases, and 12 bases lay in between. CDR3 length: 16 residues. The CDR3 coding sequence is TGTGCCAGCAGTTACTCGATGACGGGAAGCTCCTACGAGCAGTACTTC. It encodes CASSYSMTGSSYEQYF.